The clone carrying this T cell receptor beta chain came up many times. Antigen: not known. These data are taken from a study of T-cell reconstitution after alpha-beta-depleted transplantation in children. Broader study findings: Several hundred expanded graft clones reportedly supplied alpha-beta T cells about two months after transplant. T-cell counts and diversity were attributed mostly to newly produced T cells one year after transplant.

Unique molecular identifiers were incorporated into the prepared TCRbeta library. TCRdb re-called the PCR reads through MiXCR, storing one row per CDR3 protein. The sample has about 300,000 distinct CDR3 sequences; nearly 8% are singletons. The receptor comes from a female patient aged 2-15 years who had a stem cell transplant for Fanconi anemia, so the T cells may come from the graft donor. Specimen: peripheral blood, collected 360 days after TCRalphabeta/CD19-depleted stem cell transplant.

The CDR3 protein is CATSRDLVMATGELFF. The CDR3 region has the DNA TGTGCCACCAGCAGAGATTTAGTTATGGCAACAGGGGAGCTGTTTTTT. The chain recombines TRBV15 with TRBJ2-2; no reliable D call. The CDR3 is 16 amino acids. Germline CDR1 LNHNV, CDR2 YYDKDF (reference sequence). V was clipped by 0 bases and J by 8 bases, with 16 bases between them.